This T cell receptor (beta chain) was sequenced for a study of cytomegalovirus exposure and HLA in healthy donors. The PCR had 60 Vbeta and 13 Jbeta primers. Assay used: immunoSEQ multiplex PCR; TCRdb lists only in-frame clones, some missing. Of more than 100,000 clones in the sample, less than 80% were seen once. Regarding this clone: Antigen: not known.

Overall study findings and caveats: The productive fraction for most TCR beta V segments was about 87% or about 30% in an earlier analysis.

Input material: PBMCs. The clonotype originates from a female donor in good health and CMV-seropositive.

The CDR3 sequence: CASSQGEVTGKNIQYF. In nucleotides, the CDR3 is TGTGCCAGCAGCCAGGGGGAAGTGACGGGGAAAAACATTCAGTACTTC. The chain combines TRBV7-9 with TRBJ2-4; 7 bases agree with TRBD1. The CDR3 extends over 16 amino acids. V trimming: 5 bases; J trimming: 4 bases; junction bases outside the gene matches: 11. Per the germline V gene, CDR1 is SEHNR and CDR2 is FQNEAQ (reference sequence).